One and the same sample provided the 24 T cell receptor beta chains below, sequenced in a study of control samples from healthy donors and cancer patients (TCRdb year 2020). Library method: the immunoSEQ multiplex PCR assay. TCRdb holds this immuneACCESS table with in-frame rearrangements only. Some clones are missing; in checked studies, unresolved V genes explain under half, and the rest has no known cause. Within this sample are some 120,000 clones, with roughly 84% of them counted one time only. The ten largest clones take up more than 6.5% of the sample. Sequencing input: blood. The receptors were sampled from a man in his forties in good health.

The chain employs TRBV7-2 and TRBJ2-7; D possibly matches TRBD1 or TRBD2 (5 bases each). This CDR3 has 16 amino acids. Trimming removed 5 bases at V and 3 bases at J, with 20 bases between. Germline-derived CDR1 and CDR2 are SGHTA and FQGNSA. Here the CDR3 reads CASSPTGAKGYYEQYF. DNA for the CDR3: TGTGCCAGCAGCCCCACCGGGGCCAAGGGATACTACGAGCAGTACTTC.

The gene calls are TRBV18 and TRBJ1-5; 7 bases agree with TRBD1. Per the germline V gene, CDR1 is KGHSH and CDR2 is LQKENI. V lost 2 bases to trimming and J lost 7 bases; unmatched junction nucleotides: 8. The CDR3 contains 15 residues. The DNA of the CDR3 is TGTGCCAGCTCACCAGGGCAGGGGGAGGTGCAGCCCCAGCATTTT. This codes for CASSPGQGEVQPQHF.

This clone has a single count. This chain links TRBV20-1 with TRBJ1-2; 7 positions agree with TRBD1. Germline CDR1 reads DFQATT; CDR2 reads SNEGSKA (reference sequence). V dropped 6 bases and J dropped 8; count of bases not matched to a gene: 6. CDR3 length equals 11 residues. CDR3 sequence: CSAQQGSGYTF. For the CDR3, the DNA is TGCAGTGCCCAACAGGGGAGCGGCTACACCTTC.

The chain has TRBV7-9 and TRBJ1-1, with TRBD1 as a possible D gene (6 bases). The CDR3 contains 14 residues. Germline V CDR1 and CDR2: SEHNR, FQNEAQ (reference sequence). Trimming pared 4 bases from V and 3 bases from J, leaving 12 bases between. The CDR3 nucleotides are TGTGCCAGCAGCTCCAGGGGAGGTGACACTGAAGCTTTCTTT. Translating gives CASSSRGGDTEAFF.

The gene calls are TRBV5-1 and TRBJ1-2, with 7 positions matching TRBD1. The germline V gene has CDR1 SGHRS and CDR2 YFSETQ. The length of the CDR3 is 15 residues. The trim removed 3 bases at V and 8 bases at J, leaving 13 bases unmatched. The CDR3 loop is CASSYSDRAHKGYTF. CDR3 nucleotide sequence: TGCGCCAGCAGCTATTCCGACAGGGCCCATAAGGGCTACACCTTC.

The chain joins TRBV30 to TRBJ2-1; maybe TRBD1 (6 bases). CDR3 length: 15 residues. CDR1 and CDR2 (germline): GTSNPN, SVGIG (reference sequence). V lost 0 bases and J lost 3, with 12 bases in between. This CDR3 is CAWSVSPGDYNEQFF. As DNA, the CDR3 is TGTGCCTGGAGTGTATCTCCAGGGGACTACAATGAGCAGTTCTTC.

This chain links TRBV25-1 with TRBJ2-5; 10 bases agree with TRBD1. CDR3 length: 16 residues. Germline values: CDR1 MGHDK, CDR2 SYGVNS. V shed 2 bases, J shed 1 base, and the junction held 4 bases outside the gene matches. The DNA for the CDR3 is TGTGCCAGCAGTGAAGGACAGGGGGGATTCCAAGAGACCCAGTACTTC. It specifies CASSEGQGGFQETQYF. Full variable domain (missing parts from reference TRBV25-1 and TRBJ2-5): EADIYQTPRYLVIGTGKKITLECSQTMGHDKMYWYQQDPGMELHLIHYSYGVNSTEKGDLSSESTVSRIRTEHFPLTLESARPSHTSQYLCASSEGQGGFQETQYFGPGTRLLVL.

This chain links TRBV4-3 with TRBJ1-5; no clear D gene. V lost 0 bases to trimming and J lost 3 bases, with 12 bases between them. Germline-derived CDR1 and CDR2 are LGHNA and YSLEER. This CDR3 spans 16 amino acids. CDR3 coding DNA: TGCGCCAGCAGCCAAGACCCCGGGGTGATCAATCAGCCCCAGCATTTT. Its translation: CASSQDPGVINQPQHF.

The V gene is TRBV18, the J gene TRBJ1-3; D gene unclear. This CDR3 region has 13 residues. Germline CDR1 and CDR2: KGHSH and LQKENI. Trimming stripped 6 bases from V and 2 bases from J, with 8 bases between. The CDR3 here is CASSPTAGNTIYF. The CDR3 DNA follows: TGTGCCAGCTCTCCTACTGCTGGAAACACCATATATTTT.

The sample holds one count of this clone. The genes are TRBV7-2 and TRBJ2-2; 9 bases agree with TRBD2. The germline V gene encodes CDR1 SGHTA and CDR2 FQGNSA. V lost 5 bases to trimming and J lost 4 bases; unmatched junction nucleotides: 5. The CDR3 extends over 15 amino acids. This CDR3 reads CASSGRLAATGELFF. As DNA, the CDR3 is TGTGCCAGCAGCGGTCGACTAGCGGCCACCGGGGAGCTGTTTTTT.

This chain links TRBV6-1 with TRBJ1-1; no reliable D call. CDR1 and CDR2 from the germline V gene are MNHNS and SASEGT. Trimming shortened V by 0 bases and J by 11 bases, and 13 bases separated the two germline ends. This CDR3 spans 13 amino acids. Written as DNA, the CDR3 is TGTGCCAGCAGTGAAGCGGTTGGAACTTGGGCTTTCTTT. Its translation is CASSEAVGTWAFF.

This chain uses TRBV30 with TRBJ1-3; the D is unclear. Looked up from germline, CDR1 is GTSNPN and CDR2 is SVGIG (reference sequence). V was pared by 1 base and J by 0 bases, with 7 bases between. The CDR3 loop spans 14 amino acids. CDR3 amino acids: CAWSGQPSGNTIYF. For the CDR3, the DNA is TGTGCCTGGAGTGGCCAACCCTCTGGAAACACCATATATTTT.

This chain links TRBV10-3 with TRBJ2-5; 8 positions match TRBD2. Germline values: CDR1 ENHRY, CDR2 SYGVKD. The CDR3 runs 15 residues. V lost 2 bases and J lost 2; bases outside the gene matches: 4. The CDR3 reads CAISETSGTQETQYF. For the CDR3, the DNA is TGTGCCATCAGTGAGACTAGCGGTACACAAGAGACCCAGTACTTC.

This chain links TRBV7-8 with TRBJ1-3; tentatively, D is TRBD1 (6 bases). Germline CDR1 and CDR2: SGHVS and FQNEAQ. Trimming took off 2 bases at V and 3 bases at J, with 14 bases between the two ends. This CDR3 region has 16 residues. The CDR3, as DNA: TGTGCCAGCAGCTTATTCCCGGGACATAATGGAAACACCATATATTTT. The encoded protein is CASSLFPGHNGNTIYF.

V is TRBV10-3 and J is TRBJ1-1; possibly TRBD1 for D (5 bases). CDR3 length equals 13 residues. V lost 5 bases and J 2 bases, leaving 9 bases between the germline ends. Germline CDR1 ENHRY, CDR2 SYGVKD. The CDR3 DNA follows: TGTGCCATCAGTCCGGGGGGTAACACTGAAGCTTTCTTT. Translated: CAISPGGNTEAFF.

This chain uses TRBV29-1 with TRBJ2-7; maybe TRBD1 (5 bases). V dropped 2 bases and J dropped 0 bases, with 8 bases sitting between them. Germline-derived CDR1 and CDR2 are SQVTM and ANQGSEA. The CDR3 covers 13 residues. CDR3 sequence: CSVESDSSYEQYF. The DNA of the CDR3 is TGCAGCGTTGAAAGCGACAGCTCCTACGAGCAGTACTTC.

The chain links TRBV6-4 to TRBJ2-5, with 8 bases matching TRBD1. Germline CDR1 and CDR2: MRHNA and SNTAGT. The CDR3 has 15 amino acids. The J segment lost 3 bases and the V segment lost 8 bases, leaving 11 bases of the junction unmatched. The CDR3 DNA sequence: TGTGCCAGCCTGAGGTGGGCAGGGGGCGAAGAGACCCAGTACTTC. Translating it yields CASLRWAGGEETQYF.

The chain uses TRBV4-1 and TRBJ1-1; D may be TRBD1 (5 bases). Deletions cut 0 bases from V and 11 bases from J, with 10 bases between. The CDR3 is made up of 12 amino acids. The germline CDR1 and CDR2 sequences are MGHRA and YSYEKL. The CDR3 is CASSQESWGAFF. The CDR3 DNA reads TGCGCCAGCAGCCAAGAGTCATGGGGGGCTTTCTTT.

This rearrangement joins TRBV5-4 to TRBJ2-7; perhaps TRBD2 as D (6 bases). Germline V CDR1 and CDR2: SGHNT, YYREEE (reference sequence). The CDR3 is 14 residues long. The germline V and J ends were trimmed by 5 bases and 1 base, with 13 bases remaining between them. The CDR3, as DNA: TGTGCCAGCAGAACTACAGGAGGGTCCTACGAGCAGTACTTC. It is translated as CASRTTGGSYEQYF. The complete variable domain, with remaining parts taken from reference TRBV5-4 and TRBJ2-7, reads ETGVTQSPTHLIKTRGQQVTLRCSSQSGHNTVSWYQQALGQGPQFIFQYYREEENGRGNFPPRFSGLQFPNYSSELNVNALELDDSALYLCASRTTGGSYEQYFGPGTRLTVT.

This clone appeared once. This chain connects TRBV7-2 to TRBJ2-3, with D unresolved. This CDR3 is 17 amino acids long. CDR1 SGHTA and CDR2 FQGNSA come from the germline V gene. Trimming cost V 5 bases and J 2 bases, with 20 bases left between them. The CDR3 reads CASSPLGISLNTDTQYF. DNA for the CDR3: TGTGCCAGCAGCCCCCTCGGTATATCTCTAAACACAGATACGCAGTATTTT. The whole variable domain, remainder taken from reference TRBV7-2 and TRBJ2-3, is GAGVSQSPSNKVTEKGKDVELRCDPISGHTALYWYRQSLGQGLEFLIYFQGNSAPDKSGLPSDRFSAERTGGSVSTLTIQRTQQEDSAVYLCASSPLGISLNTDTQYFGPGTRLTVL.

The CDR3 is CATSSPPGLAAYNEQFF. The DNA for the CDR3 is TGTGCCACCAGTTCCCCCCCGGGACTAGCGGCCTACAATGAGCAGTTCTTC. J is TRBJ2-1 and V is TRBV24-1; TRBD2 matches at 11 bases. Germline CDR1 and CDR2: KGHDR and SFDVKD. After removal of 6 bases from V and 2 bases from J, the junction contained 8 bases not matched to a gene. This CDR3 has 17 amino acids.

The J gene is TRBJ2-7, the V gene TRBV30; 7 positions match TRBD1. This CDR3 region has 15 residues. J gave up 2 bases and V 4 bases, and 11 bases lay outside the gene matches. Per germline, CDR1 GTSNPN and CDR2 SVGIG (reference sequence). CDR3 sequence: CAWTSSRDRPYEQYF. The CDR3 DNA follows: TGTGCCTGGACCAGTTCCAGGGACAGACCCTACGAGCAGTACTTC.

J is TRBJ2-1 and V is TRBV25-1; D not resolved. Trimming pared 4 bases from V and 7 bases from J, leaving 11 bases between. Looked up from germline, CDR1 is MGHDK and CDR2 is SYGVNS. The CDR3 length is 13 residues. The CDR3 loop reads CASSGALRNEQFF. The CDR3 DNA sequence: TGTGCCAGCAGTGGGGCACTCCGAAATGAGCAGTTCTTC.

The CDR3 nucleotides are TGTGCCATCAGTGAGTCGTATGGGGTGAGGACCGGGAGCTATGGCTACACCTTC. Amino acids: CAISESYGVRTGSYGYTF. V gene TRBV10-3 combines with J gene TRBJ1-2; D is ambiguous. The CDR3 runs 18 residues. Trimming shortened V by 0 bases and J by 4 bases, and 21 bases separated the two germline ends. Germline CDR1 is ENHRY and CDR2 is SYGVKD.